This is a list of T cell receptor beta chains from one sample in a study of OX40 agonist ivuxolimab in advanced cancers. Data came from immunoSEQ multiplex PCR; TCRdb stores just in-frame clones and leaves some out. The sample shows around 100,000 clones, 91% of them seen only once. The material was CD4+ or CD8+ T cells sorted from blood, obtained in a trial of the OX40 agonist ivuxolimab. These receptors came from an adult with an advanced solid tumor such as melanoma, head and neck, liver or kidney cancer. CDR3s include the opening cysteine and the closing phenylalanine or tryptophan. A D gene is named only where the DNA matches it firmly. Rows give clone size only sometimes, using once, few, many, or a class for an expanded clone.

CDR3aa: CAGQGQTNTEAFF
CDR3nt: TGTGCCGGACAGGGACAGACAAACACTGAAGCTTTCTTT
len: 13
v_gene: TRBV30
j_gene: TRBJ1-1
d_gene: TRBD1
abundance: once

CDR3aa: CASSRTDYSLGGYTF
CDR3nt: TGCGCCAGCAGTAGGACGGACTATTCCCTAGGTGGCTACACCTTC
len: 15
v_gene: TRBV5-1
j_gene: TRBJ1-2
d_gene: -
abundance: -

CDR3aa: CASSNSGAETDTQYF
CDR3nt: TGTGCCAGCAGCAATAGCGGGGCAGAAACAGATACGCAGTATTTT
len: 15
v_gene: TRBV6-1
j_gene: TRBJ2-3
d_gene: TRBD2
abundance: -

CDR3aa: CASILAGVGNIQYF
CDR3nt: TGTGCCAGCATTCTAGCGGGAGTGGGAAACATTCAGTACTTC
len: 14
v_gene: TRBV5-6
j_gene: TRBJ2-4
d_gene: TRBD2
abundance: -

CDR3aa: CASSFIGGWSNTGELFF
CDR3nt: TGTGCCAGCAGCTTTATTGGCGGCTGGTCGAACACCGGGGAGCTGTTTTTT
len: 17
v_gene: TRBV7-2
j_gene: TRBJ2-2
d_gene: -
abundance: -

CDR3aa: CASSLVGTGLYEQYF
CDR3nt: TGTGCCAGCAGCTTAGTAGGGACAGGGCTCTACGAGCAGTACTTC
len: 15
v_gene: TRBV11-2
j_gene: TRBJ2-7
d_gene: TRBD1
abundance: -

CDR3aa: CASTPRGDRLEETQYF
CDR3nt: TGTGCCAGCACCCCGAGGGGAGACAGGCTCGAAGAGACCCAGTACTTC
len: 16
v_gene: TRBV5-4
j_gene: TRBJ2-5
d_gene: -
abundance: -

CDR3aa: CAWTRLAGVADTQYF
CDR3nt: TGTGCCTGGACCAGACTAGCGGGAGTTGCAGATACGCAGTATTTT
len: 15
v_gene: TRBV30
j_gene: TRBJ2-3
d_gene: TRBD2
abundance: few

CDR3aa: CASSVASLPEQYF
CDR3nt: TGTGCCAGCAGTGTAGCCTCCCTACCCGAGCAGTACTTC
len: 13
v_gene: TRBV28
j_gene: TRBJ2-7
d_gene: -
abundance: -

CDR3aa: CASSSQGGLSNQPQHF
CDR3nt: TGTGCCAGCAGTTCTCAGGGAGGTTTGAGCAATCAGCCCCAGCATTTT
len: 16
v_gene: TRBV28
j_gene: TRBJ1-5
d_gene: -
abundance: few

CDR3aa: CASNPTGGFTEAFF
CDR3nt: TGTGCCAGTAACCCGACAGGGGGATTTACTGAAGCTTTCTTT
len: 14
v_gene: TRBV19
j_gene: TRBJ1-1
d_gene: TRBD1
abundance: -

CDR3aa: CASRRTSGMVNEQFF
CDR3nt: TGCGCCAGCAGGAGGACTAGCGGGATGGTCAATGAGCAGTTCTTC
len: 15
v_gene: TRBV5-1
j_gene: TRBJ2-1
d_gene: TRBD2
abundance: -

CDR3aa: CASSLLALQETQYF
CDR3nt: TGTGCCAGCAGCTTGCTCGCACTCCAAGAGACCCAGTACTTC
len: 14
v_gene: TRBV5-5
j_gene: TRBJ2-5
d_gene: -
abundance: -

CDR3aa: CASMGLAGGELFF
CDR3nt: TGTGCCAGTATGGGACTAGCCGGCGGGGAGCTGTTTTTT
len: 13
v_gene: TRBV19
j_gene: TRBJ2-2
d_gene: TRBD2
abundance: -

CDR3aa: CASSPAGTSYEQYF
CDR3nt: TGTGCCAGCAGTCCCGCAGGGACCTCCTACGAGCAGTACTTC
len: 14
v_gene: TRBV27
j_gene: TRBJ2-7
d_gene: -
abundance: -

CDR3aa: CASSFARMNTEAFF
CDR3nt: TGTGCCAGCAGCTTCGCTCGGATGAACACTGAAGCTTTCTTT
len: 14
v_gene: TRBV5-4
j_gene: TRBJ1-1
d_gene: -
abundance: -

CDR3aa: CATDRGDYEQYF
CDR3nt: TGCGCCACCGACAGGGGAGATTACGAGCAGTACTTC
len: 12
v_gene: TRBV10-1
j_gene: TRBJ2-7
d_gene: TRBD1
abundance: -

CDR3aa: CASSQDSTRGELFF
CDR3nt: TGTGCCAGCAGCCAAGATTCGACCCGCGGGGAGCTGTTTTTT
len: 14
v_gene: TRBV14
j_gene: TRBJ2-2
d_gene: -
abundance: -

CDR3aa: CASSKDSMNTEAFF
CDR3nt: TGTGCCAGTTCCAAGGACAGCATGAACACTGAAGCTTTCTTT
len: 14
v_gene: TRBV6-5
j_gene: TRBJ1-1
d_gene: -
abundance: -

CDR3aa: CASNPSGSTDTQYF
CDR3nt: TGTGCCAGCAATCCTAGCGGGAGCACAGATACGCAGTATTTT
len: 14
v_gene: TRBV2
j_gene: TRBJ2-3
d_gene: TRBD2
abundance: -

CDR3aa: CASQDSYEQYF
CDR3nt: TGTGCCAGCCAGGACTCCTACGAGCAGTACTTC
len: 11
v_gene: TRBV19
j_gene: TRBJ2-7
d_gene: -
abundance: once

CDR3aa: CASSPTDAKNIQYF
CDR3nt: TGTGCCAGCAGCCCCACAGACGCCAAAAACATTCAGTACTTC
len: 14
v_gene: TRBV28
j_gene: TRBJ2-4
d_gene: -
abundance: -

CDR3aa: CASSEKGNQPQHF
CDR3nt: TGCGCCAGCAGTGAGAAGGGCAATCAGCCCCAGCATTTT
len: 13
v_gene: TRBV10-2
j_gene: TRBJ1-5
d_gene: -
abundance: -

CDR3aa: CASSPQGYNEQFF
CDR3nt: TGTGCCAGTAGTCCCCAGGGGTACAATGAGCAGTTCTTC
len: 13
v_gene: TRBV19
j_gene: TRBJ2-1
d_gene: -
abundance: -

CDR3aa: CASSTLPPSAYNEQFF
CDR3nt: TGTGCCAGCAGCACCCTGCCCCCTAGCGCGTACAATGAGCAGTTCTTC
len: 16
v_gene: TRBV7-8
j_gene: TRBJ2-1
d_gene: -
abundance: few

CDR3aa: CASSTGQGAQVDTQYF
CDR3nt: TGCGCCAGCAGCACTGGACAGGGGGCGCAAGTAGATACGCAGTATTTT
len: 16
v_gene: TRBV5-1
j_gene: TRBJ2-3
d_gene: TRBD1
abundance: -

CDR3aa: CASSLIRGQETQYF
CDR3nt: TGTGCCAGCAGCTTAATTAGGGGCCAAGAGACCCAGTACTTC
len: 14
v_gene: TRBV7-8
j_gene: TRBJ2-5
d_gene: -
abundance: -

CDR3aa: CASTSWGTGELFF
CDR3nt: TGTGCCAGCACCTCATGGGGGACCGGGGAGCTGTTTTTT
len: 13
v_gene: TRBV27
j_gene: TRBJ2-2
d_gene: -
abundance: -

CDR3aa: CASSPLGSGGASYEQYF
CDR3nt: TGTGCCAGCAGTCCCTTAGGCTCAGGGGGCGCCTCCTACGAGCAGTACTTC
len: 17
v_gene: TRBV28
j_gene: TRBJ2-7
d_gene: TRBD1
abundance: -

CDR3aa: CASSLSSNEKLFF
CDR3nt: TGCGCCAGCAGCTTGTCCTCTAATGAAAAACTGTTTTTT
len: 13
v_gene: TRBV5-1
j_gene: TRBJ1-4
d_gene: -
abundance: -

CDR3aa: CASSTQYEQYF
CDR3nt: TGTGCCAGCAGTACCCAATACGAGCAGTACTTC
len: 11
v_gene: TRBV6-5
j_gene: TRBJ2-7
d_gene: -
abundance: -

CDR3aa: CASTEGQWETQYF
CDR3nt: TGTGCCAGCACCGAAGGACAGTGGGAGACCCAGTACTTC
len: 13
v_gene: TRBV2
j_gene: TRBJ2-5
d_gene: -
abundance: -

CDR3aa: CASSLGTSGKGHNEQFF
CDR3nt: TGTGCCAGCAGCTTAGGGACTAGCGGAAAGGGGCACAATGAGCAGTTCTTC
len: 17
v_gene: TRBV7-3
j_gene: TRBJ2-1
d_gene: TRBD2
abundance: once

CDR3aa: CASSLAPWAEAGGNNEQFF
CDR3nt: TGTGCCAGCAGCTTAGCTCCCTGGGCGGAAGCGGGAGGTAACAATGAGCAGTTCTTC
len: 19
v_gene: TRBV7-2
j_gene: TRBJ2-1
d_gene: TRBD2
abundance: few

CDR3aa: CASIPGQGTGELFF
CDR3nt: TGTGCCAGTATTCCGGGACAGGGGACCGGGGAGCTGTTTTTT
len: 14
v_gene: TRBV6-1
j_gene: TRBJ2-2
d_gene: TRBD1
abundance: -

CDR3aa: CASSLRAQAGYEQYF
CDR3nt: TGCGCCAGCAGCCTACGGGCACAGGCAGGCTACGAGCAGTACTTC
len: 15
v_gene: TRBV5-1
j_gene: TRBJ2-7
d_gene: -
abundance: few

CDR3aa: CASTGQTLNTGELFF
CDR3nt: TGTGCCAGCACGGGACAGACCCTTAACACCGGGGAGCTGTTTTTT
len: 15
v_gene: TRBV2
j_gene: TRBJ2-2
d_gene: TRBD1
abundance: -

CDR3aa: CASSLAGTSVSGNTIYF
CDR3nt: TGCGCCAGCAGCTTAGCCGGGACATCGGTCTCTGGAAACACCATATATTTT
len: 17
v_gene: TRBV5-1
j_gene: TRBJ1-3
d_gene: -
abundance: -

CDR3aa: CASSPPPQQETQYF
CDR3nt: TGTGCCAGCAGTCCGCCCCCCCAGCAAGAGACCCAGTACTTC
len: 14
v_gene: TRBV28
j_gene: TRBJ2-5
d_gene: -
abundance: -

CDR3aa: CASSFAGVRGDTQYF
CDR3nt: TGCGCCAGCAGCTTTGCCGGGGTTAGAGGGGATACGCAGTATTTT
len: 15
v_gene: TRBV5-1
j_gene: TRBJ2-3
d_gene: -
abundance: -

CDR3aa: CASRATSGGSYEQYF
CDR3nt: TGTGCCAGCAGGGCGACTAGCGGGGGCTCCTACGAGCAGTACTTC
len: 15
v_gene: TRBV2
j_gene: TRBJ2-7
d_gene: TRBD2
abundance: -

CDR3aa: CASSLDSGSRTDTQYF
CDR3nt: TGTGCCAGCAGCTTGGATAGCGGGAGTCGCACAGATACGCAGTATTTT
len: 16
v_gene: TRBV11-2
j_gene: TRBJ2-3
d_gene: TRBD2
abundance: -

CDR3aa: CASSPPEGFNQPQHF
CDR3nt: TGTGCCAGCTCACCACCGGAGGGGTTCAATCAGCCCCAGCATTTT
len: 15
v_gene: TRBV18
j_gene: TRBJ1-5
d_gene: -
abundance: -

CDR3aa: CASSVVASGAKNIQYF
CDR3nt: TGTGCCAGCAGCGTAGTGGCTAGCGGAGCCAAAAACATTCAGTACTTC
len: 16
v_gene: TRBV9
j_gene: TRBJ2-4
d_gene: TRBD2
abundance: -

CDR3aa: CASSPTGTGGYTF
CDR3nt: TGTGCCAGCAGTCCGACGGGGACGGGAGGCTACACCTTC
len: 13
v_gene: TRBV2
j_gene: TRBJ1-2
d_gene: -
abundance: -

CDR3aa: CASSKKTFNYGYTF
CDR3nt: TGTGCCAGCAGCAAAAAGACATTTAACTATGGCTACACCTTC
len: 14
v_gene: TRBV6-1
j_gene: TRBJ1-2
d_gene: -
abundance: -

CDR3aa: CASSFNPEANVLTF
CDR3nt: TGCGCCAGCAGCTTTAATCCTGAGGCCAACGTCCTGACTTTC
len: 14
v_gene: TRBV5-1
j_gene: TRBJ2-6
d_gene: -
abundance: -

CDR3aa: CASSLAAGYEQYF
CDR3nt: TGTGCCAGCAGCTTAGCCGCCGGCTACGAGCAGTACTTC
len: 13
v_gene: TRBV7-8
j_gene: TRBJ2-7
d_gene: -
abundance: -

CDR3aa: CASSLYPGTSGGAQYF
CDR3nt: TGTGCCAGCTCACTTTACCCCGGGACTAGCGGAGGAGCGCAGTATTTT
len: 16
v_gene: TRBV18
j_gene: TRBJ2-3
d_gene: TRBD2
abundance: -

CDR3aa: CASSLGTASSYEQYF
CDR3nt: TGCGCCAGCAGCTTAGGAACGGCGAGCTCCTACGAGCAGTACTTC
len: 15
v_gene: TRBV5-1
j_gene: TRBJ2-7
d_gene: -
abundance: -

CDR3aa: CASSLLGDREKLFF
CDR3nt: TGCGCCAGCAGCCTTTTGGGGGATCGGGAAAAACTGTTTTTT
len: 14
v_gene: TRBV5-1
j_gene: TRBJ1-4
d_gene: -
abundance: -

CDR3aa: CASSAPHRGQDEQYF
CDR3nt: TGTGCCAGCAGTGCCCCGCACAGGGGACAGGACGAGCAGTACTTC
len: 15
v_gene: TRBV6-1
j_gene: TRBJ2-7
d_gene: TRBD1
abundance: -